Shown below are 28 T cell receptor beta chains from a single sample sequenced in a study of T-cell reconstitution after alpha-beta-depleted transplantation in children. Unique molecular identifiers featured in how the TCRbeta library was prepared. MiXCR was run by TCRdb on the PCR reads, yielding one entry per CDR3 protein. The sample lists more than 200,000 distinct CDR3 sequences, approximately 19% occurring once. The sample in question was PBMCs, mostly from graft donor cells, obtained 360 days after TCRalphabeta/CD19-depleted stem cell transplant. The source of these receptors is a male patient under 10 years old who had a stem cell transplant for acute lymphoblastic leukemia, so the T cells may come from the graft donor.

The V call is TRBV12-3 or TRBV12-4, the J call TRBJ2-7; D perhaps matches TRBD1 (6 bases). The CDR3 spans 14 residues. V lost 8 bases to trimming and J lost 2 bases, with 16 bases between them. The CDR3 bases are TGTGCCAGCGGCATACAGGGTGGTACCTACGAGCAGTACTTC. Translating it yields CASGIQGGTYEQYF.

At least ten counts were recorded for this clonotype. J is TRBJ1-2 and V is TRBV5-1, with D uncertain. Germline V lookup: CDR1 SGHRS, CDR2 YFSETQ. The V gene lost 5 bases and the J gene lost 0 bases, with 8 bases spanning the gap. The CDR3 contains 13 residues. CDR3 bases: TGCGCCAGCAGACCCCAAACTAACTATGGCTACACCTTC. Its translation is CASRPQTNYGYTF. The complete variable domain, with remaining parts taken from reference TRBV5-1 and TRBJ1-2, reads KAGVTQTPRYLIKTRGQQVTLSCSPISGHRSVSWYQQTPGQGLQFLFEYFSETQRNKGNFPGRFSGRQFSNSRSEMNVSTLELGDSALYLCASRPQTNYGYTFGSGTRLTVV.

V and J are TRBV9 and TRBJ2-7, with 7 bases identical to TRBD2. V lost 6 bases, J lost 6 bases, and 15 bases stayed unmatched. There are 15 residues in the CDR3. Germline V lookup: CDR1 SGDLS, CDR2 YYNGEE. CDR3 sequence reads: CASILRGETRSEQYF. DNA for the CDR3: TGTGCCAGCATCCTTCGGGGGGAAACAAGATCCGAGCAGTACTTC.

This clonotype was observed once. The chain employs TRBV11-2 and TRBJ1-5; 9 bases are shared with TRBD1. V lost 4 bases and J lost 7; bases outside the gene matches: 5. Germline V CDR1 and CDR2: SGHAT, FQNNGV. CDR3 length: 14 amino acids. CDR3 sequence (DNA): TGTGCCAGCAGCTGGGGACAGGGCGGACAGCCCCAGCATTTT. Translated: CASSWGQGGQPQHF.

In its sample, this clonotype was seen a few times. This sequence joins TRBV6-5 and TRBJ2-2, with a tentative D call TRBD2 (5 bases). With 7 bases removed from V and 4 bases from J, the gap between germline ends came to 16 bases. The CDR3 extends over 15 amino acids. The germline V gene has CDR1 MNHEY and CDR2 SVGAGI. Here the CDR3 reads CASTFSEVITGELFF. The CDR3 DNA sequence: TGTGCCAGCACGTTTAGCGAAGTAATCACCGGGGAGCTGTTTTTT.

V is TRBV6-2 or TRBV6-3 and J is TRBJ2-3; 8 nucleotides align to TRBD2. The CDR3 sequence is 16 residues long. V lost 2 bases and J lost 1; bases outside the gene matches: 5. Germline V gene data show CDR1 as MNHEY and CDR2 as SVGEGT. The DNA for the CDR3 is TGTGCCAGCAGTTACAGGAGCGGGGGAGGCACAGATACGCAGTATTTT. It codes for CASSYRSGGGTDTQYF.

This clonotype was picked up many times. The rearrangement joins TRBV12-3 or TRBV12-4 to TRBJ2-1; 9 nucleotides line up with TRBD1. CDR3 length: 16 residues. J gave up 10 bases and V 3 bases, and 13 bases lay outside the gene matches. CDR3 residues: CASSFFTGGAIWEQFF. CDR3 in DNA: TGTGCCAGCAGTTTTTTCACAGGGGGCGCAATATGGGAGCAGTTCTTC.

DNA for the CDR3: TGTGCCAGCAGTTGGGACAGCGCAGATACGCAGTATTTT. It translates to CASSWDSADTQYF. This rearrangement joins TRBV12-3 or TRBV12-4 to TRBJ2-3; 7 nucleotides match TRBD1. The CDR3 is 13 amino acids. With V trimmed by 4 bases and J by 4 bases, 2 bases remained unmatched.

J is TRBJ1-5 and V is TRBV9; TRBD1 matches 10 bases. V trimming: 5 bases; J trimming: 7 bases; junction bases outside the gene matches: 6. Germline V CDR1 and CDR2: SGDLS, YYNGEE. This CDR3 region has 14 residues. The CDR3: CASSADRGRQPQHF. In DNA form, the CDR3 reads TGTGCCAGCAGTGCCGACAGGGGGCGACAGCCCCAGCATTTT.

This clonotype has a count of ten or more. V usage is TRBV7-6 and J usage is TRBJ2-2; 8 bases agree with TRBD1. The CDR3 length is 18 residues. Germline values: CDR1 SGHVS, CDR2 FNYEAQ. Trimming at V came to 2 bases and at J to 1 base, leaving 9 bases not matched to a gene. CDR3 residues: CASSLMPPTGVNTGELFF. CDR3 bases: TGTGCCAGCAGCTTAATGCCCCCGACAGGGGTGAACACCGGGGAGCTGTTTTTT.

The V gene is TRBV29-1, the J gene TRBJ2-5, with 7 bases matching TRBD2. CDR1 is SQVTM, CDR2 ANQGSEA, per germline. The CDR3 loop spans 14 amino acids. V lost 4 bases and J lost 2; bases outside the gene matches: 7. CDR3 sequence (DNA): TGCAGCGTTGGGCGGGGGAGCATTCAAGAGACCCAGTACTTC. Its translation: CSVGRGSIQETQYF.

V and J are TRBV27 and TRBJ2-1, with 9 bases lining up with TRBD1. There are 14 residues in the CDR3. J was trimmed by 7 bases and V by 4 bases; bases with no gene match: 5. Germline V gives CDR1 MNHEY, CDR2 SMNVEV (reference sequence). CDR3 protein: CASSYTGGSNEQFF. In DNA form, the CDR3 reads TGTGCCAGCAGTTACACAGGGGGCTCGAATGAGCAGTTCTTC.

The chain couples TRBV29-1 to TRBJ2-1; possible D gene TRBD1, 6 bases. The CDR3 is made up of 14 amino acids. Germline CDR1 SQVTM, CDR2 ANQGSEA. The V gene lost 7 bases and the J gene lost 7 bases, with 20 bases spanning the gap. Here the CDR3 DNA reads TGCAGCGCTCATCCAGGGGCCAGGTCTAATGAGCAGTTCTTC. Amino acids: CSAHPGARSNEQFF.

The chain carries TRBV7-7 and TRBJ2-7; 8 nucleotides line up with TRBD1. The trim removed 1 base at V and 5 bases at J, leaving 7 bases unmatched. CDR3 length: 15 amino acids. Per the germline V gene, CDR1 is SSHAT and CDR2 is FNYEAQ (reference sequence). CDR3 protein: CASSLERTGFNEQYF. DNA of the CDR3: TGTGCCAGCAGCTTAGAGAGGACAGGGTTCAACGAGCAGTACTTC.

In the case of this clonotype: One end of the junction fails to match germline, which may point to a read error. V usage is TRBV25-1 and J usage is TRBJ2-7; no clear D. This CDR3 is built from 14 residues. Germline-derived CDR1 and CDR2 are MGHDK and SYGVNS. Here the CDR3 DNA reads TGTGCCAGGAGTGAAGGAAGCCAATCCTACGAGCAGTACTTC. This gives the protein CARSEGSQSYEQYF.

This chain joins TRBV20-1 and TRBJ2-7; TRBD2 might be the D (6 bases). The V end lost 8 bases, the J end lost 6 bases, and 23 bases lay between the germline ends. This CDR3 is 14 amino acids long. Germline V gene data show CDR1 as DFQATT and CDR2 as SNEGSKA (reference sequence). CDR3 region: CSTGQGLLGGEQYF. The CDR3 DNA reads TGCAGTACCGGGCAGGGCCTACTGGGGGGCGAGCAGTACTTC.

A few counts support this clonotype. The CDR3 here is CASSQDSDSGSYEQYF. The CDR3 nucleotides read TGTGCCAGCAGCCAAGATTCGGACAGTGGTTCCTACGAGCAGTACTTC. The rearrangement joins TRBV4-2 to TRBJ2-7; tentative D call: TRBD1 (6 bases). The CDR3 is made up of 16 amino acids. V lost 0 bases, J lost 1 base, and 13 bases lay in between. In germline, CDR1 is LGHNA, CDR2 YNFKEQ.

This clonotype was observed a few times. The chain employs TRBV13 and TRBJ2-3, with D possibly TRBD2 on 6 matching bases. There are 16 residues in the CDR3. V lost 6 bases and J 1 base, leaving 17 bases between the germline ends. Germline CDR1 reads PRHDT; CDR2 reads FYEKMQ (reference sequence). The CDR3 region is CASSTYPGLRTDTQYF. The CDR3 nucleotides read TGTGCCAGCAGTACTTATCCGGGACTGCGCACAGATACGCAGTATTTT.

The chain recombines TRBV10-1 with TRBJ2-7; 8 bases are a match to TRBD1. The CDR3 loop spans 15 amino acids. Trimming took 0 bases from V and 4 from J; bases not matched to a gene: 5. CDR1 and CDR2 (germline): WNHNN, SYGVQD (reference sequence). Here the CDR3 DNA reads TGCGCCAGCAGTGAGTCGAGACAGGGGTTGTACGAGCAGTACTTC. Protein sequence: CASSESRQGLYEQYF.

The V and J genes are TRBV5-1 and TRBJ2-3; D may be TRBD2 (6 bases). Trimming removed 4 bases at V and 3 bases at J, with 15 bases between. The CDR3 is 15 residues long. The germline V gene has CDR1 SGHRS and CDR2 YFSETQ. Here the CDR3 reads CASSEKGAGTDTQYF. The CDR3 nucleotides are TGCGCCAGCAGCGAGAAAGGGGCGGGGACAGATACGCAGTATTTT.

V gene TRBV4-2 combines with J gene TRBJ2-1; 8 bases agree with TRBD2. Trimming took 1 base from V and 9 from J; bases not matched to a gene: 14. This CDR3 comprises 17 residues. CDR1 is LGHNA, CDR2 YNFKEQ, per germline. The CDR3 sequence is CASSQGDAGTSVREQFF. The CDR3 DNA sequence: TGTGCCAGCAGCCAAGGGGATGCCGGGACTAGTGTACGTGAGCAGTTCTTC.

This clonotype was observed a few times. This chain connects TRBV3-1 to TRBJ1-4, with TRBD1 as a possible D gene (6 bases). Trimming cost V 1 base and J 4 bases, with 10 bases left between them. The V gene's germline CDR1 is LGHDT and CDR2 YNNKEL (reference sequence). The CDR3 runs 15 residues. The CDR3 loop reads CASSQGTASNEKLFF. The CDR3 DNA reads as TGTGCCAGCAGCCAAGGGACAGCCAGTAATGAAAAACTGTTTTTT.

The chain links TRBV28 to TRBJ1-4, with 7 positions matching TRBD1. The CDR3 consists of 12 residues. J was trimmed by 10 bases and V by 6 bases; bases with no gene match: 5. The V gene's germline CDR1 is MDHEN and CDR2 SYDVKM. DNA of the CDR3: TGTGCCAGCAGCCCAGGGGGGTTAAAACTGTTTTTT. Protein: CASSPGGLKLFF.

V is TRBV7-8 and J is TRBJ1-5; D call uncertain. Between the trimmed V and J ends, which lost 1 base and 2 bases, there was a span of 15 bases. CDR3 length: 17 amino acids. Germline lookup yields CDR1 SGHVS and CDR2 FQNEAQ. This chain's CDR3 is CASSLEWSIDGNQPQHF. CDR3 coding DNA: TGTGCCAGCAGCTTAGAATGGTCCATCGATGGCAATCAGCCCCAGCATTTT.

This clonotype was picked up a small number of times. The genes are TRBV7-9 and TRBJ2-3, with 7 positions matching TRBD1. CDR1 and CDR2 (germline): SEHNR, FQNEAQ (reference sequence). The CDR3 has 16 residues. Trimming at V came to 0 bases and at J to 6 bases, leaving 9 bases not matched to a gene. As DNA, the CDR3 is TGTGCCAGCAGCTTAGCTCCGGGGACAGCCGGGGATACGCAGTATTTT. It encodes CASSLAPGTAGDTQYF.

This clonotype was counted between two and nine times. V is TRBV20-1 and J is TRBJ2-1; D perhaps matches TRBD1 (6 bases). CDR3 size: 17 residues. Germline V CDR1 and CDR2: DFQATT, SNEGSKA (reference sequence). V lost 6 bases to trimming and J lost 0 bases, with 21 bases between them. The CDR3 DNA follows: TGCAGTGCGCATGAACAACAGGGTATTCCCTCCTACAATGAGCAGTTCTTC. Protein sequence: CSAHEQQGIPSYNEQFF.

The chain uses TRBV7-9 and TRBJ1-2; tentative D call: TRBD1 (5 bases). The length of the CDR3 is 13 residues. Germline V gene sequence: CDR1 SEHNR, CDR2 FQNEAQ (reference sequence). Trimming shortened V by 4 bases and J by 5 bases, and 11 bases separated the two germline ends. The CDR3 DNA sequence: TGTGCCAGCAGCTCACCGGACATTTATGGCTACACCTTC. Its translation is CASSSPDIYGYTF.

This clonotype was detected a few times. This chain links TRBV5-8 with TRBJ1-1; tentative D call: TRBD1 (6 bases). Trimming left V 1 base short and J 0 bases short, with 16 bases between. This CDR3 region has 17 residues. The germline gives CDR1 SGHTS, CDR2 YDEGEE. The CDR3 coding sequence is TGTGCCAGCAGCTTGTGGAGGACAGAATCTTTGAACACTGAAGCTTTCTTT. Translation: CASSLWRTESLNTEAFF.